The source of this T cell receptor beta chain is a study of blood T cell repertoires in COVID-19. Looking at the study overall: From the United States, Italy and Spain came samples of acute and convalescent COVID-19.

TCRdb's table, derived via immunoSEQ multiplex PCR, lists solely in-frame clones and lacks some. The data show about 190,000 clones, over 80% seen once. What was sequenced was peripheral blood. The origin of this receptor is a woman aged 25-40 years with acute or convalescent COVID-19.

The CDR3 sequence: CATSGGTSGSRSYEQYF. The DNA for the CDR3 is TGTGCCACCAGTGGGGGGACTAGCGGGAGCCGCTCCTACGAGCAGTACTTC. V gene TRBV24-1 combines with J gene TRBJ2-7, with 14 nucleotides matching TRBD2. Germline V gene data show CDR1 as KGHDR and CDR2 as SFDVKD. The V segment lost 5 bases and the J segment 0 bases; nucleotides outside the gene matches: 5. CDR3 size: 17 residues.